This T cell receptor (beta chain) was observed in a study of blood T cell repertoires in COVID-19. Authors' data handling: How many nucleated cells were present was estimated from reference gene primer amplification. Assay used: immunoSEQ multiplex PCR; TCRdb lists only in-frame clones, some missing. V and J calls and clone size are as listed in that table; D and trimming were resolved from the DNA. The repertoire consists of about 370,000 clones, with around 90% occurring once and the leading ten covering about 3%. Trimming took 4 bases from V and 6 from J, leaving 10 bases between them. CDR3 length: 13 amino acids. The V gene's germline CDR1 is WNHNN and CDR2 SYGVQD (reference sequence).

The chain carries TRBV10-1 and TRBJ1-3, with D perhaps TRBD1 (5 bases). The sequence was collected from a woman in her twenties or thirties with COVID-19, enrolled during active disease. Sequencing input: peripheral blood. The chain's CDR3 is CASSGQSTNTIYF. CDR3 DNA sequence: TGCGCCAGCAGTGGACAGAGCACAAACACCATATATTTT.